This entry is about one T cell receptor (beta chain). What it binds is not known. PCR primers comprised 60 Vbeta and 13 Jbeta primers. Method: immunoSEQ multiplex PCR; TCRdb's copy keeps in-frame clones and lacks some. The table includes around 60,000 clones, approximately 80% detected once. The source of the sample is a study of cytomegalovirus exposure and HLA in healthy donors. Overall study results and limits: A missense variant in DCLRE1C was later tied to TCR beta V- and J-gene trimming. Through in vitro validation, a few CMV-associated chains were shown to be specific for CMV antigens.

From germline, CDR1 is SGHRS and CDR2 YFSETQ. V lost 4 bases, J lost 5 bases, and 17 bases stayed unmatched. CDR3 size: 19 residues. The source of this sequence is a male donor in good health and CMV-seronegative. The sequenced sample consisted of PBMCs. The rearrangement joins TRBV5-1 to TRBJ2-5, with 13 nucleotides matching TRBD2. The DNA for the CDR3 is TGCGCCAGCAGCCGCCAAGCCACTAGCGGGGGGGCAGTTGTGGAGACCCAGTACTTC. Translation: CASSRQATSGGAVVETQYF.